The source of this T cell receptor (beta chain) is a study of T cells expressing NK-cell markers. The CDR3 covers 17 residues. CDR1 is SEHNR, CDR2 FQNEAQ, per germline (reference sequence). TCRdb reprocessed the 5' RACE reads; each CDR3 protein has one entry and no DNA is given. This sample contains about 410,000 distinct CDR3 sequences. This receptor was taken from a woman in her forties or fifties in good health. The chain employs TRBV7-9 and TRBJ2-3; as DNA is missing, the TRBD2 call by TCRdb cannot be tested. Material: blood T cells: a sorted CD56 or NKG2C T cell subset, CD4+ or CD8+ T cells, or bulk PBMC T cells (not recorded which). CDR3: CASSLPTSGSFADTQYF.